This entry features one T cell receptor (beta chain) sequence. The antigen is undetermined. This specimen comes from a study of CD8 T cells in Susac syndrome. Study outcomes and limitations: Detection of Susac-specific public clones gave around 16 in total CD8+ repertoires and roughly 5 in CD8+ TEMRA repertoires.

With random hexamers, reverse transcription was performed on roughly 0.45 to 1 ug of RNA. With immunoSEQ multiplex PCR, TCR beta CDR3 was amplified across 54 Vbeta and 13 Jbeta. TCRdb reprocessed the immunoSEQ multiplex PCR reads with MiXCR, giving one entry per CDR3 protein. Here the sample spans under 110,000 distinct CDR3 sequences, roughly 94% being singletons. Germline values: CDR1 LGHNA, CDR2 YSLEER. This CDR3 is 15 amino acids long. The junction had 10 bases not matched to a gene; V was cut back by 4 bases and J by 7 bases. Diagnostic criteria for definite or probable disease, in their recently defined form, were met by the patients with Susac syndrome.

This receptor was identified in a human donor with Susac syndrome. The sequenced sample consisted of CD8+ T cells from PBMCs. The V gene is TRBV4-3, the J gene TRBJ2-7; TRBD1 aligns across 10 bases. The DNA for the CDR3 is TGCGCCAGCAGCCGGAACCGGGACAGGGGTGTTGAGCAGTACTTC. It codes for CASSRNRDRGVEQYF.